The rows below give T cell receptor beta chains drawn from one sample of a study of T cells in Graves' hyperthyroidism and ophthalmopathy. TCRdb re-called the multiplex PCR reads with MiXCR, one entry per CDR3 protein. The sample shows about 380,000 distinct CDR3 sequences, about 15% of them seen only once. Sequencing input: blood. Receptors originate from a woman aged 60 to 75 with Graves' hyperthyroidism. CDR3s leave out the opening cysteine and the closing phenylalanine or tryptophan.

>TRBV6-6
ASSYSLTPLGEKLF
>TRBV10-3
AISRDRPNEKLF
>TRBV20-1
SARADLPLTNGYT
>TRBV3-1
ASSHPQGTYGYT
>TRBV19
ASSLRDTLDEQY
>TRBV20-1
SASDVGGAGIFNEQF
>TRBV20-1
SALGGWAEETQY
>TRBV5-1
ASSHSGEGYGYT
>TRBV5-5
ASSDTKGYPEAF
>TRBV4-1
ASSQVPFYEQY
>TRBV18
ASSPQQRTSTDTQY
>TRBV5-1
ASSLDIFYYGYT
>TRBV24-1
ATSRDRGSGEQY
>TRBV24-1
ATSDTRAVGGEQY
>TRBV5-1
ASSYEQY
>TRBV20-1
SATPGQGVGKLF
>TRBV7-2
ASSFGTQTETQY
>TRBV12-3/TRBV12-4
ASSLKGYGYT
>TRBV18
ASSPGQGKMGQPQH
>TRBV30
AWSVRERDLTDTQY
>TRBV19
ASSPLRPRGRGYDTGELF
>TRBV30
AWSVRLPAFVDTQY
>TRBV24-1
ATSDRTAEGNEQF
>TRBV29-1
SVEMGAGANVLT
>TRBV28
ASSLDPSYEQY
>TRBV7-2
ASSQGQRRETQY